These 28 T cell receptor beta chains were all obtained from the same sample, sequenced in a study of identical twins. TCRdb re-called the 5' RACE reads with MiXCR, one entry per CDR3 protein. Of around 1.7 million distinct CDR3 sequences listed, about 32% are singletons. The sample comprised cord blood. These receptors were obtained from a newborn girl in good health.

The chain uses TRBV20-1 and TRBJ2-1, with 8 bases identical to TRBD2. Germline trimming cut 5 bases from V and 0 bases from J; bases unmatched to any gene: 6. The CDR3 extends over 15 amino acids. The germline V gene encodes CDR1 DFQATT and CDR2 SNEGSKA (reference sequence). The CDR3 DNA reads as TGCAGTGCTGTAGCGGGGAGCAGCTCCTACAATGAGCAGTTCTTC. Its translation is CSAVAGSSSYNEQFF.

This clonotype turned up a few times. The V and J genes are TRBV5-1 and TRBJ2-7; 9 bases fit TRBD1. Trimming at V came to 5 bases and at J to 1 base, leaving 10 bases not matched to a gene. The length of the CDR3 is 16 residues. From germline, CDR1 is SGHRS and CDR2 YFSETQ. The CDR3 coding sequence is TGCGCCAGCAGAGACAGGGACAGGGAACCGTCCTACGAGCAGTACTTC. This encodes CASRDRDREPSYEQYF.

This rearrangement joins TRBV21-1 to TRBJ2-7; TRBD1 is taken as the D call from the table, unchecked against the DNA. TRBV21-1 is shown as a pseudogene. The CDR3 is 15 residues long. CDR3 protein: CASSKEQGAPYEQYF. The CDR3 DNA sequence: TGTGCCAGCAGCAAAGAACAGGGGGCCCCCTACGAGCAGTACTTC.

The rearrangement joins TRBV20-1 to TRBJ1-6; D possibly corresponds to TRBD1 (5 bases). The germline gives CDR1 DFQATT, CDR2 SNEGSKA (reference sequence). The CDR3 is made up of 17 amino acids. V gave up 2 bases and J gave up 8 bases, with 22 bases separating them. DNA for the CDR3: TGCAGTGCTAGACCTCCAGACCGCAGGGCGCGGGATTCACCCCTCCACTTT. It codes for CSARPPDRRARDSPLHF.

This clonotype was seen a single time. Because the CDR3 is missing its conserved closing phenylalanine or tryptophan, this is likely a read error. This sequence joins TRBV12-3 or TRBV12-4 and TRBJ2-3, with D possibly TRBD2 on 5 matching bases. The CDR3 is made up of 15 amino acids. The CDR3 DNA follows: TGTGCCAGCAGTTTAGAGGCCTATAGCGCAGATGCGCAGTATTCT. It codes for CASSLEAYSADAQYS.

V is TRBV25-1 and J is TRBJ2-7; the D gene could be TRBD1 or TRBD2 (6 bases each). Trimming shortened V by 7 bases and J by 3 bases, and 13 bases separated the two germline ends. Germline CDR1 and CDR2: MGHDK and SYGVNS. The CDR3 runs 13 residues. The chain's CDR3 is CASKGGQNYEQYF. Here the CDR3 DNA reads TGTGCCAGCAAAGGGGGGCAGAACTACGAGCAGTACTTC.

The V gene is TRBV4-2, the J gene TRBJ2-4, with D possibly matching TRBD2 (5 bases). Germline assignment: CDR1 LGHNA and CDR2 YNFKEQ. This CDR3 has 14 residues. The germline V and J ends were trimmed by 2 bases and 8 bases, with 13 bases remaining between them. The DNA of the CDR3 is TGTGCCAGCAGCCAAAATCACGGGATAGACATTCAGTACTTC. It encodes CASSQNHGIDIQYF.

V is TRBV7-2 and J is TRBJ1-3; unclear D gene. Per the germline V gene, CDR1 is SGHTA and CDR2 is FQGNSA. V lost 1 base, J lost 0 bases, and 10 bases lay in between. CDR3 length equals 16 residues. For the CDR3, the DNA is TGTGCCAGCAGCTTAGGGTTCCGGTTCTCTGGAAACACCATATATTTT. Translation gives CASSLGFRFSGNTIYF.

The chain combines TRBV7-2 with TRBJ2-7; perhaps TRBD2 as D (6 bases). The CDR3 totals 14 residues. V was pared by 2 bases and J by 3 bases, with 11 bases between. Germline CDR1 SGHTA, CDR2 FQGNSA. CDR3 loop: CASSLTGEVYEQYF. CDR3 DNA: TGTGCCAGCAGCTTAACGGGAGAGGTCTACGAGCAGTACTTC.

CDR3: CSAAWGSSYEQYF. For the CDR3, the DNA is TGCAGTGCGGCTTGGGGGAGCTCCTACGAGCAGTACTTC. The rearrangement links TRBV20-1 to TRBJ2-7, with D perhaps TRBD1 or TRBD2 (5 bases each). V lost 6 bases and J lost 0, with 12 bases in between. The germline V gene encodes CDR1 DFQATT and CDR2 SNEGSKA (reference sequence). The CDR3 has 13 amino acids.

The chain carries TRBV2 and TRBJ1-2; TRBD1 matches at 8 bases. CDR1 and CDR2 from the germline V gene are SNHLY and FYNNEI. The CDR3 has 13 residues. With 6 bases clipped from V and 6 bases from J, the junction kept 6 bases outside the gene matches. CDR3 coding DNA: TGTGCCAGCAGGGACAGGGTCGGCCATGGCTACACCTTC. Its translation: CASRDRVGHGYTF.

Only a few counts were recorded for this clonotype. The junction and the germline gene differ at one end; a read error may be behind it. The gene calls are TRBV7-2 and TRBJ2-1; D is possibly TRBD2 (6 bases). Looked up from germline, CDR1 is SGHTA and CDR2 is FQGNSA. This CDR3 is built from 15 residues. CDR3 residues: CASSSRGTLYNKQFF. CDR3 sequence (DNA): TGTGCCAGCAGCTCCCGTGGGACTCTTTACAATAAGCAGTTCTTC.

Ten or more counts support this clonotype. The DNA of the CDR3 is TGCAGTGCTAGAGCTCGGGGGAAAAGTGGCTACACCTTC. Translating it yields CSARARGKSGYTF. V and J are TRBV20-1 and TRBJ1-2; possibly TRBD1 for D (5 bases). Germline loops: CDR1 DFQATT, CDR2 SNEGSKA (reference sequence). The CDR3 covers 13 residues. Trimming pared 1 base from V and 7 bases from J, leaving 13 bases between.

In DNA, the CDR3 is TGTGCCAGCAGGCTCCGGGACGTCGGTGCCTACGAGCAGTTCTTC. Its translation: CASRLRDVGAYEQFF. The V call is TRBV2, the J call TRBJ2-1; TRBD1 or TRBD2 may be the D gene (5 bases each). Deletions cut 6 bases from V and 10 bases from J, with 22 bases between. Germline CDR1 is SNHLY and CDR2 is FYNNEI. This CDR3 is built from 15 residues.

This clonotype was counted a few times. The rearrangement links TRBV2 to TRBJ2-7, with D hard to call. Trimming took 8 bases from V and 6 from J, leaving 20 bases between them. Germline V lookup: CDR1 SNHLY, CDR2 FYNNEI. The CDR3 consists of 14 residues. CDR3 sequence: CASGVVQAPSEQYF. The CDR3, as DNA: TGTGCCAGCGGGGTTGTCCAGGCCCCCTCCGAGCAGTACTTC. The full variable domain, in which reference TRBV2 and TRBJ2-7 provide the parts outside the CDR3, is EPEVTQTPSHQVTQMGQEVILRCVPISNHLYFYWYRQILGQKVEFLVSFYNNEISEKSEIFDDQFSVERPDGSNFTLKIRSTKLEDSAMYFCASGVVQAPSEQYFGPGTRLTVT.

The chain is built from TRBV5-1 and TRBJ2-3; the D gene is possibly TRBD2 (6 bases). The CDR3 runs to 18 residues. Germline CDR1 is SGHRS and CDR2 is YFSETQ. V lost 2 bases, J lost 4 bases, and 23 bases lay in between. The CDR3: CASSLRVGGIRAADTQYF. CDR3 DNA sequence: TGCGCCAGCAGCTTAAGGGTAGGAGGGATCAGGGCAGCAGATACGCAGTATTTT.

The rearrangement joins TRBV20-1 to TRBJ2-7; perhaps TRBD2 as D (6 bases). V was trimmed by 2 bases and J by 1 base, leaving 15 bases between them. Germline lookup yields CDR1 DFQATT and CDR2 SNEGSKA (reference sequence). There are 15 residues in the CDR3. Here the CDR3 DNA reads TGCAGTGCTAGACCCCGGGACTTCCCGTCCTACGAGCAGTACTTC. As protein: CSARPRDFPSYEQYF.

V usage is TRBV10-3 and J usage is TRBJ1-5; the D gene is possibly TRBD1 (6 bases). V was clipped by 2 bases and J by 7 bases, with 12 bases between them. This CDR3 has 14 residues. The germline V gene has CDR1 ENHRY and CDR2 SYGVKD. The CDR3 region has the DNA TGTGCCATCAGTGAGGGGGGGCTCGACCAGCCCCAGCATTTT. Its translation: CAISEGGLDQPQHF.

The sample holds a few counts of this clonotype. This chain uses TRBV4-2 with TRBJ1-2, with 7 bases identical to TRBD1. Germline CDR1 is LGHNA and CDR2 is YNFKEQ. The CDR3 loop spans 17 amino acids. Trimming removed 0 bases from V and 1 base from J; junction bases left unmatched: 8. CDR3 sequence: CASSQDVEGQINYGYTF. The CDR3 DNA reads TGTGCCAGCAGCCAAGATGTGGAGGGACAGATTAACTATGGCTACACCTTC.

This clonotype has a handful of counts. This sequence joins TRBV20-1 and TRBJ2-5; 7 nucleotides agree with TRBD1. The V gene end was trimmed by 1 base and the J gene end by 1 base; junction bases not matched to a gene: 6. Germline loops: CDR1 DFQATT, CDR2 SNEGSKA (reference sequence). The CDR3 consists of 15 residues. The CDR3 here is CSARGTGLVQETQYF. The DNA of the CDR3 is TGCAGTGCTAGAGGGACAGGATTAGTCCAAGAGACCCAGTACTTC.

This chain uses TRBV12-3 or TRBV12-4 with TRBJ2-7; the D is unclear. V lost 4 bases and J lost 7, with 14 bases in between. This CDR3 has 13 residues. CDR3 region: CASSSGWPGEQYF. CDR3 in DNA: TGTGCCAGCAGTTCTGGCTGGCCTGGGGAGCAGTACTTC.

Worth noting for this clonotype: This sequence may be a read error, since a much larger clone differs from it by one base. This chain uses TRBV20-1 with TRBJ2-4, with 12 positions matching TRBD2. The V and J ends lost 1 base and 13 bases, in that order; junction bases with no gene match: 11. The germline V gene encodes CDR1 DFQATT and CDR2 SNEGSKA (reference sequence). The CDR3 has 15 residues. CDR3 in DNA: TGCAGTGCTAGAGTATTGACTAGCGGGAGCAATGAGCAGTACTTC. Protein: CSARVLTSGSNEQYF.

With respect to this clonotype: Since a much larger clone is just one base distant, this may be a read error. V is TRBV5-1 and J is TRBJ1-2; D uncertain. Germline V gene data show CDR1 as SGHRS and CDR2 as YFSETQ. CDR3 size: 14 residues. DNA for the CDR3: TGCGCCAGCAGCTTGGGGACGGCCGACTATGGCAACACCTTC. Protein: CASSLGTADYGNTF.

Many counts were recorded for this clonotype. The V gene is TRBV4-2, the J gene TRBJ1-5; D remains unclear. V was clipped by 0 bases and J by 0 bases, with 6 bases between them. The CDR3 contains 15 residues. Germline loops: CDR1 LGHNA, CDR2 YNFKEQ. Here the CDR3 reads CASSQDKVSNQPQHF. The CDR3 nucleotides read TGTGCCAGCAGCCAAGATAAGGTTAGCAATCAGCCCCAGCATTTT.

Many counts were recorded for this clonotype. The chain uses TRBV9 and TRBJ2-3; 9 nucleotides align to TRBD2. The germline V gene has CDR1 SGDLS and CDR2 YYNGEE. The CDR3 has 15 residues. V gave up 0 bases and J gave up 1 base; unmatched junction bases: 0. The CDR3 loop reads CASSVVAGGTDTQYF. The CDR3 region has the DNA TGTGCCAGCAGCGTAGTAGCGGGGGGCACAGATACGCAGTATTTT.

The rearrangement links TRBV4-1 to TRBJ2-3; 10 bases fit TRBD2. Germline V gives CDR1 MGHRA, CDR2 YSYEKL. V dropped 4 bases and J dropped 0; count of bases not matched to a gene: 13. The CDR3 has 19 amino acids. The CDR3 coding sequence is TGCGCCAGCAGCCGCCGAAATGGGTGGACTAGCGGAAGCACAGATACGCAGTATTTT. As protein: CASSRRNGWTSGSTDTQYF.

This clonotype was counted a few times. This chain uses TRBV20-1 with TRBJ2-1; 14 bases are shared with TRBD2. The CDR3 is made up of 16 amino acids. Germline CDR1 DFQATT, CDR2 SNEGSKA (reference sequence). V lost 3 bases and J lost 6; bases outside the gene matches: 7. DNA for the CDR3: TGCAGTGCTAGCCTAGCCGGGACTAGCGGGAGCAATGAGCAGTTCTTC. Encoded protein: CSASLAGTSGSNEQFF.

This chain uses TRBV14 with TRBJ1-6; D gene uncertain. Germline V gene sequence: CDR1 SGHDN, CDR2 FVKESK. V shed 0 bases and J shed 9 bases, with 9 bases lying between them. The CDR3 spans 14 residues. The CDR3 sequence: CASSQDWLGSPLHF. The CDR3 DNA sequence: TGTGCCAGCAGCCAAGATTGGCTCGGTTCACCCCTCCACTTT.